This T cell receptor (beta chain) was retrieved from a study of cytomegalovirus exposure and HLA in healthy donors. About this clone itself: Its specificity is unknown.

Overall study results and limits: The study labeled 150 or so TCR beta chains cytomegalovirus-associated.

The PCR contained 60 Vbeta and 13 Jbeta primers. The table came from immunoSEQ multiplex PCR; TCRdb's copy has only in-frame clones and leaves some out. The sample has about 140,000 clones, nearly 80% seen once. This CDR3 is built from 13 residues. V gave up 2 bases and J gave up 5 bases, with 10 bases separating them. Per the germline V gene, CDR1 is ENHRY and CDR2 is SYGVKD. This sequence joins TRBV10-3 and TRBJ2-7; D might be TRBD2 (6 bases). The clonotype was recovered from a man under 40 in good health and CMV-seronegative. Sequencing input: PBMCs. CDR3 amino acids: CAISERELDEQYF. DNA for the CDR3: TGTGCCATCAGTGAGCGGGAGTTGGACGAGCAGTACTTC.